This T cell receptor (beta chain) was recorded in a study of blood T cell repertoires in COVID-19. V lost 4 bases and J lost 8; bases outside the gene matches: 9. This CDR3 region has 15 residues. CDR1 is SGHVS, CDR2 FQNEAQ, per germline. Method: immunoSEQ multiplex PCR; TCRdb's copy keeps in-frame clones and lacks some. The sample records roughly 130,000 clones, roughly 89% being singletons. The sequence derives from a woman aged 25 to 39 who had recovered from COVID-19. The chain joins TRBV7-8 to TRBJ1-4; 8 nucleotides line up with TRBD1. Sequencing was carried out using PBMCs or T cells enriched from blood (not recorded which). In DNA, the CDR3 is TGTGCCAGCAGCTCGGCCGGGACAGGACCGGAAAAACTGTTTTTT. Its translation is CASSSAGTGPEKLFF.